This T cell receptor (beta chain) was recovered during a study of blood T cell repertoires in COVID-19. Study in general: The analysed material was cDNA or gDNA that came from T cells, B-cell-depleted T cells, or PBMCs.

CDR3 length: 16 amino acids. Looked up from germline, CDR1 is LGHDT and CDR2 is YNNKEL (reference sequence). V was clipped by 8 bases and J by 6 bases, with 20 bases between them. In its sample, this clone was seen once. Methods used by the authors: Estimation of nucleated cell counts was performed using reference gene primer amplification. The repertoire was sequenced with immunoSEQ multiplex PCR; TCRdb's copy has only in-frame clones and lacks some. The V and J calls and clone size come from that table; D and trimming were worked out from the DNA. The table includes about 66,000 clones, 70% to 90% detected once.

The TCR sequence derives from a man aged 50 or older with active COVID-19. The rearrangement joins TRBV3-1 (or the pseudogene TRBV3-2) to TRBJ1-6; possibly TRBD1 for D (5 bases). Sample: peripheral blood. The CDR3 region is CASGKRSRGGNSPLHF. The CDR3 DNA is TGTGCCAGCGGGAAAAGAAGTAGGGGTGGTAATTCACCCCTCCACTTT.